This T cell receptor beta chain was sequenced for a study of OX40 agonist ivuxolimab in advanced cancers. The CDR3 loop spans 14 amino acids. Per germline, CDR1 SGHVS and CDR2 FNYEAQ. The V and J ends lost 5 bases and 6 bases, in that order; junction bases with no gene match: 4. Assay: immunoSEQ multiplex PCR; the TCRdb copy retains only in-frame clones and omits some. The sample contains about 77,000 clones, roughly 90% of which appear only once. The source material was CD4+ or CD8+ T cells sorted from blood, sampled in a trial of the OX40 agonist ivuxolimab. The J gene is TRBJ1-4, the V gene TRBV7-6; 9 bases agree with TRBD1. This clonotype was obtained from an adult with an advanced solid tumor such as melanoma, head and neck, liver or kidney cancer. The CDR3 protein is CASSMWTGDEKLFF. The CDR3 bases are TGTGCCAGCAGCATGTGGACAGGGGATGAAAAACTGTTTTTT.